Listed here is a single TCR beta chain. Its antigen is not identified. The immunoSEQ assay was version 4, run in survey mode. Sequenced by immunoSEQ multiplex PCR; TCRdb stores in-frame clones only, minus some. The top ten clones hold 1.5% to 2% of a sample with tens of thousands of clones, around 80% of them seen once. The data are from a study of persistence of HIV-infected CD4 T cells. The stimulus was lysate of CMV-infected fibroblasts, about 11 ug/mL. CD40L-negative CD69-negative CD45RO-high memory CD4+ T cells were sorted as populations depleted of antigen-responding cells. Undetectable plasma HIV-1 RNA below 50 copies/mL lasted at least 4 years. CD4+ T cell counts exceeded 400 cells/uL; CMV serology was positive. CDR1 WNHNN and CDR2 SYGVQD come from the germline V gene (reference sequence). This CDR3 is built from 15 residues. Unmatched junction bases numbered 8, after V lost 0 bases and J lost 9 bases.

This chain uses TRBV10-1 with TRBJ2-1; 7 bases fit TRBD1. The sequencing used CD4+ T cells sorted from PBMCs after roughly 18-hour stimulation, collected from a patient who received antiretroviral therapy. This clonotype was sampled from an adult man with HIV who was CMV-seropositive. The CDR3 sequence: CASSESSTGRGEQFF. The CDR3, as DNA: TGCGCCAGCAGTGAGTCTTCGACAGGGCGAGGTGAGCAGTTCTTC.